Listed below are T cell receptor beta chains from one sample, sequenced in a study of blood T cell repertoires in COVID-19. The assay was immunoSEQ multiplex PCR, and TCRdb's table has in-frame clones only and misses some. The sample yields about 140,000 clones, 80% to 85% seen once. Input material: peripheral blood. The receptors come from a human donor in a cohort sampled during active COVID-19. Both conserved end residues are part of each CDR3. Fields, in order: V gene, D gene, J gene, clone size, CDR3 DNA, CDR3 protein. The D gene is left open where the match is weak. The size field is filled for only some rows; it gives once, few, many or a size class.

TRBV5-1	TRBD2	TRBJ2-4	once	TGCGCCAGCAGCGCGAAACTAGCGGGGGTTACCAAAAACATTCAGTACTTC	CASSAKLAGVTKNIQYF
TRBV7-3	NA	TRBJ1-6	few	TGTGCCAGCAGCTCCAGTCCGGGTTCACCCCTCCACTTT	CASSSSPGSPLHF
TRBV28	TRBD1	TRBJ1-4	NA	TGTGCCAGCAGCCGGGACAGGAGGGATGAAAAACTGTTTTTT	CASSRDRRDEKLFF
TRBV27	TRBD2	TRBJ2-7	NA	TGTGCCAGCAGTCCCTCACCCCGGGGGGGGTACGAGCAGTACTTC	CASSPSPRGGYEQYF
TRBV25-1	NA	TRBJ2-2	NA	TGTGCCAGCAGTACCCCTGGACAGCTGACCGGGGAGCTGTTTTTT	CASSTPGQLTGELFF
TRBV6-5	NA	TRBJ1-2	few	TGTGCCAGCGCGACAGACCTCTATGGCTACACCTTC	CASATDLYGYTF
TRBV5-1	TRBD1	TRBJ1-3	NA	TGCGCCAGCAGCTTGGCCAGGGGGGACACCATATATTTT	CASSLARGDTIYF
TRBV4-1	TRBD1	TRBJ1-2	NA	TGCGCCAGCAGCCATTGGGACAGGCCCAACTATGGCTACACCTTC	CASSHWDRPNYGYTF
TRBV28	NA	TRBJ1-2	NA	TGTGCCAGCAGTCCCTTCGAGCTCTATGGCTACACCTTC	CASSPFELYGYTF
TRBV28	NA	TRBJ2-7	NA	TGTGCCAGCAGATTGCAGGGAGGCTACGAGCAGTACTTC	CASRLQGGYEQYF
TRBV27	TRBD1	TRBJ2-5	NA	TGTGCCAGCAGTTTAAGGGGGCGGAGGAAAGAGACCCAGTACTTC	CASSLRGRRKETQYF
TRBV23-1	NA	TRBJ1-1	NA	TGCGCCAGCAGTCTTCAGGGAATGAACACTGAAGCTTTCTTT	CASSLQGMNTEAFF
TRBV6-6	NA	TRBJ2-1	NA	TGTGCCAGCAGTTACTCCCAGGGTGTCCATGAGCAGTTCTTC	CASSYSQGVHEQFF
TRBV6-5	TRBD1	TRBJ1-2	NA	TGTGCCAGCAGCCCGGGACAGGGACCCTATGGCTACACCTTC	CASSPGQGPYGYTF
TRBV5-5	NA	TRBJ2-2	NA	TGTGCCAGCAGCTTGGGACTAAACACCGGGGAGCTGTTTTTT	CASSLGLNTGELFF
TRBV7-2	NA	TRBJ2-1	few	TGTGCCAGCAGCTCCTCCGGGACACCCGGCGGGGGGCAGTTCTTC	CASSSSGTPGGGQFF
TRBV3-1/TRBV3-2	NA	TRBJ1-5	NA	TGTGCCAGCAGCCAAGACTCAGGGTCTAATCAGCCCCAGCATTTT	CASSQDSGSNQPQHF
TRBV7-6	NA	TRBJ2-7	NA	TGTGCCAGCAGCCAGGGTAAAAGTAACCCCTACGAGCAGTACTTC	CASSQGKSNPYEQYF
TRBV5-4	TRBD1	TRBJ2-1	NA	TGTGCCAGCAGCGTACAGGGGGCTGACAATGAGCAGTTCTTC	CASSVQGADNEQFF
TRBV6-2/TRBV6-3	TRBD2	TRBJ2-7	NA	TGTGCCAGCAGTTTTCGGGGGGTCCTCTACGAGCAGTACTTC	CASSFRGVLYEQYF
TRBV5-1	NA	TRBJ1-1	NA	TGCGCCAGCAGCCCCCTTCAGGGGATGAACACTGAAGCTTTCTTT	CASSPLQGMNTEAFF
TRBV5-1	NA	TRBJ2-2	once	TGCGCCAGCAGCTTAGGGGGATTTGGTTCCGGGGAGCTGTTTTTT	CASSLGGFGSGELFF
TRBV12-3/TRBV12-4	TRBD1	TRBJ1-4	few	TGTGCCAGCAGAAGGACAGGGGCGGGAAAACTGTTTTTT	CASRRTGAGKLFF
TRBV24-1	NA	TRBJ2-5	NA	TGTGCCACCAGTGATTCAGGGTACCAAGAGACCCAGTACTTC	CATSDSGYQETQYF
TRBV6-4	NA	TRBJ1-1	once	TGTGCCAGCAGTCCACGGGAGGGTTGGGCTGAAGCTTTCTTT	CASSPREGWAEAFF
TRBV7-8	NA	TRBJ2-5	NA	TGTGCCAGCAGCCCCAGACAAGAGACCCAGTACTTC	CASSPRQETQYF
TRBV3-1/TRBV3-2	TRBD2	TRBJ2-3	NA	TGTGCCAGCAGCCAATTCTCGCGGGGGGCAGATACGCAGTATTTT	CASSQFSRGADTQYF
TRBV5-6	NA	TRBJ2-7	NA	TGTGCCAGCGGGCAGGGCTACGAGCAGTACTTC	CASGQGYEQYF
TRBV10-3	NA	TRBJ2-2	few	TGTGCCACCGCGCGGGGGACAGGCCAGAACACCGGGGAGCTGTTTTTT	CATARGTGQNTGELFF
TRBV5-5	TRBD1	TRBJ1-1	NA	TGTGCCAGCAGCTTGGATGGGACAGGGGGACACACTGAAGCTTTCTTT	CASSLDGTGGHTEAFF
TRBV6-5	NA	TRBJ2-5	few	TGTGCCAGCAGTAACGGGGAGACCCAGTACTTC	CASSNGETQYF
TRBV5-5	TRBD2	TRBJ2-3	NA	TGTGCCAGCAGCTTGGGGCTAGCGGAAAATACGCAGTATTTT	CASSLGLAENTQYF
TRBV11-2	TRBD1	TRBJ1-2	NA	TGTGCCAGCAGCCCCAGACAGGGGACCCGGGGCTATGGCTACACCTTC	CASSPRQGTRGYGYTF
TRBV5-4	NA	TRBJ2-7	NA	TGTGCCAGCAGCTTGGACAGAGCCTACGAGCAGTACTTC	CASSLDRAYEQYF
TRBV3-1/TRBV3-2	TRBD2	TRBJ2-3	NA	TGTGCCAGCAGCCTTAGCGGGGGGCTAGATACGCAGTATTTT	CASSLSGGLDTQYF
TRBV5-4	NA	TRBJ1-1	NA	TGTGCCAGCAGCTTACCAGGGAACACTGAAGCTTTCTTT	CASSLPGNTEAFF
TRBV6-4	TRBD2	TRBJ2-1	NA	TGTGCCAGCAGTGTTGCCGGGACTAGGTACAATGAGCAGTTCTTC	CASSVAGTRYNEQFF
TRBV5-8	NA	TRBJ1-1	NA	TGTGCCAGCAGCTTGGTTGGCAGGGAAGCTTTCTTT	CASSLVGREAFF
TRBV30	NA	TRBJ1-5	NA	TGTGCCTGGCAGAACGACAGACGTCGTAAACAGCCCCAGCATTTT	CAWQNDRRRKQPQHF
TRBV5-1	TRBD2	TRBJ2-3	NA	TGCGCCAGCAGCACGGGAGGGGGGCCGAGCGCAGATACGCAGTATTTT	CASSTGGGPSADTQYF
TRBV2	NA	TRBJ2-5	few	TGTGCCAGCAAGGCACGGCGGCCGTACCAAGAGACCCAGTACTTC	CASKARRPYQETQYF
TRBV9	NA	TRBJ1-6	few	TGTGCCAGCCTTAATTCACCCCTCCACTTT	CASLNSPLHF
TRBV11-2	TRBD1	TRBJ2-7	NA	TGTGCCAGCAGCAACTTGGGACAGAGGTTCTTTTACGAGCAGTACTTC	CASSNLGQRFFYEQYF
TRBV5-5	NA	TRBJ1-4	NA	TGTGCCAGCAGCTTGGACGGTAGAGTCAATGAAAAACTGTTTTTT	CASSLDGRVNEKLFF
TRBV2	NA	TRBJ2-2	NA	TGTGCCAGCAGTCCCCTCGGCACCGGGGAGCTGTTTTTT	CASSPLGTGELFF
TRBV27	TRBD1	TRBJ1-1	NA	TGTGCCAGCAGTAGTACAGGGGGCAGGGCTTTCTTT	CASSSTGGRAFF
TRBV24-1	TRBD1	TRBJ2-1	NA	TGTGCCACCAGTGATCCGGCGACAGGGGCCTTTGAGGCTAAGTTCTTC	CATSDPATGAFEAKFF
TRBV18	NA	TRBJ1-4	NA	TGTGCCAGCTCACCGACCACCGGGACTGGGGAAAAACTGTTTTTT	CASSPTTGTGEKLFF
TRBV28	NA	TRBJ2-7	NA	TGTGCCAGCAGTTACGGACGCGGGGACGAGCAGTACTTC	CASSYGRGDEQYF
TRBV11-2	NA	TRBJ1-5	few	TGTGCCAGCGCCGTGGGCCCATTAGCGACCCAGCATTTT	CASAVGPLATQHF
TRBV10-3	NA	TRBJ2-7	NA	TGTGCCATCAGTGCCTCTAGTGCCTACGAGCAGTACTTC	CAISASSAYEQYF
TRBV6-5	TRBD1	TRBJ2-5	NA	TGTGCCAGCAAAGGGGGCCAGGGTGAGACCCAGTACTTC	CASKGGQGETQYF